Listed here are 25 T cell receptor beta chains from one sample, sequenced in a study of human T cells and chemical hapten exposure. Time point noted: patch test 1, 2 weeks after DPC sensitization. Treatment described: therapeutic diphenylcyclopropenone sensitization with weekly scalp DPC. TCRdb recomputed calls from the RACE reads with MiXCR, one row per CDR3 protein. The sample holds 70,000 to 100,000 distinct CDR3 sequences, around 7% seen once. Material: whole blood, obtained in connection with sensitization to the hapten diphenylcyclopropenone (DPC). These TCRs come from a woman between 25 and 40 years old with alopecia areata. Some clones in this sample may be carry-over from other donors' samples.

The chain is built from TRBV6-6 and TRBJ2-3, with 11 bases aligning to TRBD2. Germline loops: CDR1 MNHNY, CDR2 SVGAGI (reference sequence). The CDR3 totals 18 residues. V lost 6 bases and J lost 0; bases outside the gene matches: 11. CDR3 region: CASSPGASGGTSTDTQYF. CDR3 bases: TGTGCCAGCAGCCCCGGGGCTAGCGGGGGGACTAGCACAGATACGCAGTATTTT.

The chain has TRBV3-1 and TRBJ2-2; no reliable D call. The length of the CDR3 is 16 residues. Germline V gene data show CDR1 as LGHDT and CDR2 as YNNKEL (reference sequence). Trimming cost V 0 bases and J 0 bases, with 8 bases left between them. CDR3 in amino acids: CASSQEWAPNTGELFF. The CDR3 DNA reads TGTGCCAGCAGCCAAGAGTGGGCACCGAACACCGGGGAGCTGTTTTTT.

This clonotype was counted ten times or more. J is TRBJ2-3 and V is TRBV27; D is unresolved. Trimming took off 6 bases at V and 4 bases at J, with 8 bases between the two ends. Looked up from germline, CDR1 is MNHEY and CDR2 is SMNVEV (reference sequence). The CDR3 length is 12 residues. Here the CDR3 DNA reads TGTGCCAGCAGAACAGTTCCAGATACGCAGTATTTT. Encoded protein: CASRTVPDTQYF.

This clonotype was counted at least ten times. The chain couples TRBV18 to TRBJ1-1; TRBD1 aligns across 8 bases. With V trimmed by 3 bases and J by 3 bases, 3 bases remained unmatched. This CDR3 is 14 amino acids long. Germline V gene sequence: CDR1 KGHSH, CDR2 LQKENI. As DNA, the CDR3 is TGTGCCAGCTCACCGACAGGGGCGTACACTGAAGCTTTCTTT. Translating it yields CASSPTGAYTEAFF.

There are a few counts of this clonotype. J is TRBJ1-2 and V is TRBV12-5, with TRBD1 identical over 8 bases. With 3 bases clipped from V and 5 bases from J, the junction kept 8 bases outside the gene matches. This CDR3 has 15 residues. Germline assignment: CDR1 LGHNT and CDR2 FRNRAP. The CDR3 DNA follows: TGTGCTAGTGGTTTCTTGGACAGGGTAGAGTATGGCTACACCTTC. It codes for CASGFLDRVEYGYTF.

This clonotype showed up many times. This chain uses TRBV12-3 or TRBV12-4 with TRBJ1-5; no definite D call. CDR3 size: 14 residues. Trimming shortened V by 5 bases and J by 0 bases, and 8 bases separated the two germline ends. DNA for the CDR3: TGTGCCAGCAGTCCTGTGAGTAGCAATCAGCCCCAGCATTTT. This sequence encodes CASSPVSSNQPQHF.

The CDR3 DNA reads TGTGCCAGCAGCTATTTATCAGAGAACAATGAGCAGTTCTTC. It is translated as CASSYLSENNEQFF. This chain joins TRBV5-6 and TRBJ2-1, with D unclear. There are 14 residues in the CDR3. V lost 3 bases and J 5 bases, leaving 12 bases between the germline ends. Germline values: CDR1 SGHDT, CDR2 YYEEEE.

The sample holds a few counts of this clonotype. This chain uses TRBV27 with TRBJ1-1, with D possibly being TRBD1 (5 bases). Trimming shortened V by 2 bases and J by 4 bases, and 17 bases separated the two germline ends. There are 16 residues in the CDR3. The germline CDR1 and CDR2 sequences are MNHEY and SMNVEV (reference sequence). CDR3 amino acids: CASSLNRAPGGTEAFF. The CDR3 DNA is TGTGCCAGCAGTTTAAACCGGGCCCCGGGGGGCACTGAAGCTTTCTTT.

The sample holds a few counts of this clonotype. This chain connects TRBV2 to TRBJ2-3; D call uncertain. The CDR3 runs 12 residues. V lost 11 bases and J lost 0, with 9 bases in between. Germline CDR1 and CDR2: SNHLY and FYNNEI. The CDR3 DNA sequence: TGTGCCTGTCAAGCTAGCACAGATACGCAGTATTTT. Translated, it gives CACQASTDTQYF.

This clonotype appeared many times. This chain uses TRBV7-2 with TRBJ2-3; D remains ambiguous. Germline V gene sequence: CDR1 SGHTA, CDR2 FQGNSA. Trimming left V 5 bases short and J 10 bases short, with 16 bases between. This CDR3 has 13 amino acids. The CDR3 DNA reads TGTGCCAGCAGCCCCCCCAAAAGCACATCGCAGTATTTT. Translation: CASSPPKSTSQYF. The full variable domain, with the rest looked up from reference TRBV7-2 and TRBJ2-3, is GAGVSQSPSNKVTEKGKDVELRCDPISGHTALYWYRQSLGQGLEFLIYFQGNSAPDKSGLPSDRFSAERTGGSVSTLTIQRTQQEDSAVYLCASSPPKSTSQYFGPGTRLTVL.

This clonotype has only a few counts. The chain carries TRBV5-1 and TRBJ1-1, with TRBD1 identical over 7 bases. The CDR3 has 18 amino acids. V was pared by 4 bases and J by 1 base, with 16 bases of the junction left unmatched. Germline V lookup: CDR1 SGHRS, CDR2 YFSETQ. CDR3 DNA: TGCGCCAGCAGCAGCGGGACAGCTGTCCAACTAGGGAACACTGAAGCTTTCTTT. Amino acids: CASSSGTAVQLGNTEAFF.

This clonotype has ten or more counts. DNA for the CDR3: TGTGCCAGCAGCAATGAGCAGTTCTTC. It yields the protein CASSNEQFF. The chain joins TRBV6-1 to TRBJ2-1, with D unclear. The ends were cut back, 6 bases at V and 6 bases at J, with 0 bases in the middle. CDR1 MNHNS and CDR2 SASEGT come from the germline V gene. The CDR3 is 9 residues long.

This sequence joins TRBV7-2 and TRBJ2-5, with TRBD2 identical over 7 bases. CDR3 length: 12 amino acids. J lost 7 bases, V lost 3 bases, and 2 bases had no gene match. Looked up from germline, CDR1 is SGHTA and CDR2 is FQGNSA. CDR3 in DNA: TGTGCCAGCAGCTTTCTAGCGGCGACCCAGTACTTC. Its protein product is CASSFLAATQYF.

The rearrangement uses TRBV2 and TRBJ2-7; unclear D gene. The CDR3 is 11 residues long. V lost 6 bases to trimming and J lost 5 bases, with 8 bases between them. The germline V gene encodes CDR1 SNHLY and CDR2 FYNNEI. The CDR3 sequence is CASSREDEQYF. The CDR3 nucleotides are TGTGCCAGCAGCCGAGAGGACGAGCAGTACTTC. Filled out from reference TRBV2 and TRBJ2-7, the complete variable domain reads EPEVTQTPSHQVTQMGQEVILRCVPISNHLYFYWYRQILGQKVEFLVSFYNNEISEKSEIFDDQFSVERPDGSNFTLKIRSTKLEDSAMYFCASSREDEQYFGPGTRLTVT.

This clonotype appeared many times. The rearrangement joins TRBV5-8 to TRBJ2-1; 7 nucleotides align to TRBD1. With V trimmed by 2 bases and J by 3 bases, 5 bases remained unmatched. Germline lookup yields CDR1 SGHTS and CDR2 YDEGEE. The CDR3 sequence is 15 residues long. CDR3 amino acids: CASSLTGDLYNEQFF. CDR3 coding DNA: TGTGCCAGCAGCTTAACAGGGGATCTCTACAATGAGCAGTTCTTC. The entire variable domain, with the rest obtained from reference TRBV5-8 and TRBJ2-1, is as follows: EAGVTQSPTHLIKTRGQQATLRCSPISGHTSVYWYQQALGLGLQFLLWYDEGEERNRGNFPPRFSGRQFPNYSSELNVNALELEDSALYLCASSLTGDLYNEQFFGPGTRLTVL.

This clonotype has more than one count but fewer than ten. The chain joins TRBV10-3 to TRBJ2-2, with 7 positions matching TRBD1. In germline, CDR1 is ENHRY, CDR2 SYGVKD. The CDR3 spans 16 residues. Losses at the gene ends were 0 bases for V and 4 bases for J; bases not matched to a gene: 5. CDR3 sequence (DNA): TGTGCCATCAGTGAGTCGAGGGGGCCGAGCACCGGGGAGCTGTTTTTT. Protein product: CAISESRGPSTGELFF.

This clonotype was seen many times. The genes are TRBV6-1 and TRBJ2-3; the D gene is possibly TRBD2 (5 bases). Germline V gene sequence: CDR1 MNHNS, CDR2 SASEGT. This CDR3 contains 16 residues. V lost 6 bases and J lost 2, with 18 bases in between. In DNA, the CDR3 is TGTGCCAGCAGCCCATACATTGACGGGGTCACAGATACGCAGTATTTT. The encoded protein is CASSPYIDGVTDTQYF.

This clonotype was seen ten or more times. The chain links TRBV15 to TRBJ1-6; D might be TRBD1 (5 bases). Trimming cost V 0 bases and J 6 bases, with 12 bases left between them. Germline CDR1 reads LNHNV; CDR2 reads YYDKDF (reference sequence). This CDR3 comprises 16 residues. As DNA, the CDR3 is TGTGCCACCAGCAGAGATTTGGTCAGGGCTAATTCACCCCTCCACTTT. The encoded protein is CATSRDLVRANSPLHF.

CDR3 nucleotide sequence: TGCAGCGTTGAATGGGTAGGGGACGAATCCTACGAGCAGTACTTC. It translates to CSVEWVGDESYEQYF. V and J are TRBV29-1 and TRBJ2-7; D could derive from TRBD1 or TRBD2 (5 bases each). Germline CDR1 SQVTM, CDR2 ANQGSEA. V dropped 2 bases and J dropped 1 base, with 15 bases sitting between them. There are 15 residues in the CDR3.

This clonotype was counted a few times. V is TRBV24-1 and J is TRBJ2-3; TRBD1 matches at 9 bases. The germline gives CDR1 KGHDR, CDR2 SFDVKD. CDR3 length equals 15 residues. Germline trimming cut 3 bases from V and 6 bases from J; bases unmatched to any gene: 6. For the CDR3, the DNA is TGTGCCACCAGTGATCAACAGGGGGCAGGGGATACGCAGTATTTT. It is translated as CATSDQQGAGDTQYF.

This clonotype was observed a few times. CDR3: CASSLGTGGLNQPQHF. As DNA, the CDR3 is TGTGCCAGCAGTCTCGGGACAGGGGGCTTAAATCAGCCCCAGCATTTT. V and J are TRBV12-3 or TRBV12-4 and TRBJ1-5; 12 nucleotides agree with TRBD1. The length of the CDR3 is 16 residues. Trimming removed 5 bases from V and 4 bases from J; junction bases left unmatched: 6.

About this clonotype: It may be a read error: a sequence one base away is much more abundant. The rearrangement links TRBV20-1 to TRBJ2-1; 9 nucleotides line up with TRBD2. Germline V gives CDR1 DFQATT, CDR2 SNEGSKA (reference sequence). The CDR3 is 15 amino acids. With V trimmed by 8 bases and J by 16 bases, 24 bases remained unmatched. DNA of the CDR3: TGCAGTACCGCCGCCAAGAGAGGGACTAGCCGTACCCTATTCTTC. Its protein product is CSTAAKRGTSRTLFF.

This clonotype came up a few times. The J gene is TRBJ2-1, the V gene TRBV3-1, with D unresolved. CDR1 and CDR2 (germline): LGHDT, YNNKEL (reference sequence). The CDR3 length is 12 residues. V was cut by 0 bases and J by 6 bases, with 3 bases left in between. CDR3 sequence reads: CASSQDLNEQFF. CDR3 nucleotides: TGTGCCAGCAGCCAAGATCTCAATGAGCAGTTCTTC.

This clonotype was seen repeatedly, ten times or more. The rearrangement links TRBV12-5 to TRBJ2-7; D remains unclear. The CDR3 consists of 14 residues. The germline V gene has CDR1 LGHNT and CDR2 FRNRAP. The V gene lost 5 bases and the J gene lost 0 bases, with 11 bases spanning the gap. The CDR3 coding sequence is TGTGCTAGTGGTAACGCAGAGAACTCCTACGAGCAGTACTTC. Protein sequence: CASGNAENSYEQYF.

This clonotype was seen many times. This chain uses TRBV7-8 with TRBJ1-2, with 7 bases identical to TRBD1. In germline, CDR1 is SGHVS, CDR2 FQNEAQ. CDR3 length: 18 amino acids. The V gene end was trimmed by 6 bases and the J gene end by 2 bases; junction bases not matched to a gene: 18. Here the CDR3 reads CASSPTTGVIPLNYGYTF. The CDR3 DNA reads TGTGCCAGCAGTCCTACCACAGGGGTGATTCCTTTAAACTATGGCTACACCTTC. Full variable domain (rest looked up from reference TRBV7-8 and TRBJ1-2): GAGVSQSPRYKVAKRGQDVALRCDPISGHVSLFWYQQALGQGPEFLTYFQNEAQLDKSGLPSDRFFAERPEGSVSTLKIQRTQQEDSAVYLCASSPTTGVIPLNYGYTFGSGTRLTVV.